This T cell receptor beta chain was profiled in a study of regulatory T cells in long-lasting Graves disease. In the study overall: With positive TSH receptor antibodies and over 5 years of antithyroid drugs, Graves' disease was considered persistent.

HTBI primers from iRepertoire and Arm-PCR of CDR3 regions yielded the TCR beta libraries. TCRdb re-analysed the multiplex PCR reads in MiXCR, keeping a single row per CDR3 protein. In the table there are hundreds of thousands of distinct CDR3 sequences, around 20% of which are singletons. Time point given: persistent/refractory GD, antithyroid drugs over 5 years with positive TRAb. From RNA extracted from PBMCs, the TCR library was made. Per germline, CDR1 DFQATT and CDR2 SNEGSKA (reference sequence). Trimming at V came to 1 base and at J to 3 bases, leaving 2 bases not matched to a gene. The CDR3 is 15 residues long. Only a few counts were recorded for this clonotype.

This material consisted of peripheral blood mononuclear cells (PBMCs), taken when the disease was refractory, from a patient treated with antithyroid drugs. The sequence was collected from a female donor with Graves disease. The chain links TRBV20-1 to TRBJ2-7; TRBD2 agrees at 14 bases. CDR3 nucleotide sequence: TGCAGTGCTAGAGGACTAGCGGGAGGGATCTACGAGCAGTACTTC. Amino acids: CSARGLAGGIYEQYF.